This T cell receptor (beta chain) was captured by sequencing in a study of blood T cell repertoires in COVID-19 (dated by TCRdb to 2020 to 2022). Describing the broader study: Collaborator samples came from the United States, Italy and Spain and covered acute and convalescent phases of COVID-19. Subjects who had been exposed to COVID-19, were actively infected with it, or had recovered from it provided the deeply sampled blood TCRbeta repertoires that made up the dataset. The sample metadata nearly always contained a de-identified subject ID, COVID-19 status, age in years and sex. The repertoires were released in a freely available public database intended as a resource for research on the immune response to SARS-CoV-2. The samples were drawn from two sources: the first 160 participants of the ongoing ImmuneRACE study, and approximately 1,300 subjects contributed by 6 global collaborators. The material from the prospective study consisted of cDNA or gDNA derived from T cells, B-cell-depleted T cells, or PBMCs. Where available, HLA class I and class II types were taken from metadata supplied by the sample provider and were not determined by assay-based typing.

In the prospective study, participants were roughly 18 to 95 years old, resided in 20 to 30 geographic areas of the United States, and were enrolled through a virtual design. In the prospective study, cohorts were assigned on the basis of participant-reported clinical history obtained from a screening survey and a study questionnaire. Mobile phlebotomists in the prospective study collected whole blood, serum and a nasopharyngeal or oropharyngeal swab from every participant. Prospective study participants could optionally give additional blood draws and questionnaires over an approximately two-month period. Before DNA extraction, blood samples from the prospective study were shipped at room temperature or frozen. General study outcomes and caveats: The quantity of clinical and demographic metadata differed by source and by participant and was supplied without curation.

From the cysteine through the phenylalanine, the CDR3 covers 16 amino acids. This entry keeps only the CDR3 DNA: 48 bases, framed from base 1. V and J are truncated by 0 bases and 0 bases respectively, leaving an intervening sequence of 11 bases. CDR1 and CDR2, per the germline V gene, are KGHSH and LQKENI. As to this clone: What antigen it recognizes has not been identified. No base quality information exists; no much larger clone differs at one position.

The immunoSEQ Assay, a bias-controlled multiplex PCR, was used to amplify TCRbeta CDR3 regions from genomic DNA. The study's processing was this. Nucleated cell counts per sample were estimated from amplification of reference gene primers within the assay. To quantify the absolute abundance of each unique TCRbeta CDR3 rearrangement, sequence reads were collapsed and filtered. For each sample, productive Simpson clonality was calculated as the square root of Simpson's diversity index across productive rearrangements. This immuneACCESS table, as held by TCRdb, lists in-frame sequences with V and J called but not all clones. Of the missing ones, under half trace to an unresolved V gene in checked studies; the others have no known cause. That table gives V, J and clone size, and the DNA gave D and trimming. This sample has over 250,000 clones in its table, and around 80% of those were observed once. The top ten clonotypes cover approximately 4.5% of the sample.

This sequence uses TRBV18 and TRBJ1-2; the best D guess is TRBD1, with 5 bases matching. The sample taken for sequencing was PBMCs or T cells enriched from blood (not recorded which). This clonotype was obtained from a man under 40 with acute COVID-19. The CDR3 reads CASSPPWGGANYGYTF. The nucleotide sequence reads TGTGCCAGCTCACCACCGTGGGGGGGAGCTAACTATGGCTACACCTTC.